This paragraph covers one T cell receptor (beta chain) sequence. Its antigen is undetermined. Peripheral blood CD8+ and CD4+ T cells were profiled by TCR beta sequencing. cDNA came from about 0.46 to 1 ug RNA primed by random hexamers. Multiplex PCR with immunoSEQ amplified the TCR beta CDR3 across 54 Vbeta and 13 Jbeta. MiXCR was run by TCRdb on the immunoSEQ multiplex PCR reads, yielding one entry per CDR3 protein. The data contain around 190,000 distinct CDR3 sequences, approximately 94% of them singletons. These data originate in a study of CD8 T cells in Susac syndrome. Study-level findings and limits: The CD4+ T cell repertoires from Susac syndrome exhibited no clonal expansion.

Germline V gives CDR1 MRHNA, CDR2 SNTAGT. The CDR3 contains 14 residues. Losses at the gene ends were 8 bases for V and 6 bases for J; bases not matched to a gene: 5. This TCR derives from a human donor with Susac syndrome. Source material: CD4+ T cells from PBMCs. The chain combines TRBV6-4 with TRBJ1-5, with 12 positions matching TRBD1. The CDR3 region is CASRRDRGRQPQHF. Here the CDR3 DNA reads TGTGCCAGCCGGAGGGACAGGGGGCGTCAGCCCCAGCATTTT.